These 19 T cell receptor beta chains came from one sample sequenced in a study of shared clonotypes between healthy human individuals. It was CD45RO-negative cells, positively selected for CCR7, that made up naive CD8 cells, with terminally differentiated effector memory CD45RA+ cells excluded. Assay: immunoSEQ multiplex PCR; the TCRdb copy retains only in-frame clones and omits some. The data contain around 650,000 clones, around 96% of them singletons. The sample consisted of naive CD8+ T cells sorted from blood. The receptor set was obtained from a woman aged 30 to 39 in good health.

This rearrangement joins TRBV5-8 to TRBJ1-4; D is unclear. CDR3 length equals 14 residues. V lost 1 base to trimming and J lost 13 bases, with 17 bases between them. Germline-derived CDR1 and CDR2 are SGHTS and YDEGEE. The DNA of the CDR3 is TGTGCCAGCAGCTTGTACCTAGGCCCCCAAGGACTGTTTTTT. It encodes CASSLYLGPQGLFF.

J is TRBJ1-2 and V is TRBV9; no clear D. The CDR3 contains 12 residues. Germline CDR1 and CDR2: SGDLS and YYNGEE. Trimming shortened V by 4 bases and J by 6 bases, and 10 bases separated the two germline ends. The CDR3 DNA reads as TGTGCCAGCAGCCCAAACACGGATGGCTACACCTTC. Its translation is CASSPNTDGYTF.

The chain couples TRBV4-1 to TRBJ2-2; D is unclear. This CDR3 spans 14 amino acids. Per the germline V gene, CDR1 is MGHRA and CDR2 is YSYEKL. The germline V and J ends were trimmed by 5 bases and 4 bases, with 11 bases remaining between them. The CDR3 sequence is CASSEKKLTGELFF. The CDR3 region has the DNA TGCGCCAGCAGCGAAAAGAAACTCACCGGGGAGCTGTTTTTT.

V usage is TRBV13 and J usage is TRBJ1-3; D gene ambiguous. Trimming removed 0 bases from V and 1 base from J, with 4 bases in between. CDR3 length: 14 residues. The germline CDR1 and CDR2 sequences are PRHDT and FYEKMQ (reference sequence). CDR3 sequence: CASSLGHSGNTIYF. For the CDR3, the DNA is TGTGCCAGCAGCTTAGGCCATTCTGGAAACACCATATATTTT.

V gene TRBV10-3 combines with J gene TRBJ2-5; the match to TRBD2 covers 7 bases. Per germline, CDR1 ENHRY and CDR2 SYGVKD. This CDR3 has 16 amino acids. The ends lost 4 bases at V and 5 bases at J; junction bases unmatched: 13. The CDR3 protein is CAISVAASGSGETQYF. The CDR3 bases are TGTGCCATCAGTGTTGCGGCTAGCGGTAGTGGGGAGACCCAGTACTTC.

This chain connects TRBV7-9 to TRBJ2-7, with D perhaps matching TRBD1 (6 bases). Trimming stripped 5 bases from V and 2 bases from J, with 16 bases between. The CDR3 extends over 15 amino acids. Germline lookup yields CDR1 SEHNR and CDR2 FQNEAQ (reference sequence). CDR3 sequence reads: CASSPKEGVPYEQYF. CDR3 in DNA: TGTGCCAGCAGCCCGAAAGAGGGGGTCCCCTACGAGCAGTACTTC.

The gene calls are TRBV9 and TRBJ1-1; possibly TRBD1 for D (6 bases). The CDR3 is 13 residues long. V dropped 4 bases and J dropped 7 bases, with 14 bases sitting between them. Germline loops: CDR1 SGDLS, CDR2 YYNGEE. This chain's CDR3 is CASSLQGGGEAFF. CDR3 nucleotides: TGTGCCAGCAGCTTACAGGGAGGGGGTGAAGCTTTCTTT.

The genes are TRBV7-9 and TRBJ2-3, with 7 bases matching TRBD1. V shed 1 base, J shed 0 bases, and the junction held 1 base outside the gene matches. Germline V lookup: CDR1 SEHNR, CDR2 FQNEAQ (reference sequence). The CDR3 runs to 15 residues. DNA of the CDR3: TGTGCCAGCAGCTTAGTCAGGGGGAGCACAGATACGCAGTATTTT. It translates to CASSLVRGSTDTQYF.

This clone was seen a single time. The chain links TRBV28 to TRBJ1-2, with 7 bases aligning to TRBD1. This CDR3 is 15 amino acids long. The V and J ends lost 5 bases and 2 bases, in that order; junction bases with no gene match: 8. CDR1 is MDHEN and CDR2 is SYDVKM in the germline V gene. Here the CDR3 reads CASSRSGQLNYGYTF. The CDR3 DNA is TGTGCCAGCAGTAGATCGGGACAGCTAAACTATGGCTACACCTTC.

The chain joins TRBV18 to TRBJ2-7; TRBD1 agrees at 8 bases. Per the germline V gene, CDR1 is KGHSH and CDR2 is LQKENI. J was trimmed by 5 bases and V by 3 bases; bases with no gene match: 6. The CDR3 totals 14 residues. CDR3 loop: CASSPRDRSDEQYF. In nucleotides, the CDR3 is TGTGCCAGCTCACCTCGGGACAGGAGTGACGAGCAGTACTTC. Full variable domain (outside the CDR3, taken from reference TRBV18 and TRBJ2-7): NAGVMQNPRHLVRRRGQEARLRCSPMKGHSHVYWYRQLPEEGLKFMVYLQKENIIDESGMPKERFSAEFPKEGPSILRIQQVVRGDSAAYFCASSPRDRSDEQYFGPGTRLTVT.

The chain has TRBV14 and TRBJ2-1; D unclear. Trimming left V 3 bases short and J 4 bases short, with 4 bases between. The germline CDR1 and CDR2 sequences are SGHDN and FVKESK. This CDR3 has 12 amino acids. The CDR3 coding sequence is TGTGCCAGCAGCCAGCTTTACAATGAGCAGTTCTTC. Protein product: CASSQLYNEQFF.

The rearrangement links TRBV28 to TRBJ1-2; 7 bases map to TRBD1. Trimming took 3 bases from V and 8 from J; bases not matched to a gene: 9. CDR1 MDHEN and CDR2 SYDVKM come from the germline V gene. The CDR3 is made up of 14 amino acids. CDR3 sequence: CASSFEEGAWGYTF. As DNA, the CDR3 is TGTGCCAGCAGTTTTGAGGAGGGGGCGTGGGGCTACACCTTC.

This clone was detected only a few times. This chain uses TRBV5-1 with TRBJ1-5; D may be TRBD1 (5 bases). The CDR3 has 15 amino acids. Germline values: CDR1 SGHRS, CDR2 YFSETQ. V shed 4 bases and J shed 0 bases, with 11 bases lying between them. This CDR3 reads CASSQTGNSNQPQHF. CDR3 coding DNA: TGCGCCAGCAGCCAAACAGGCAATAGCAATCAGCCCCAGCATTTT.

The chain uses TRBV5-6 and TRBJ1-2, with D hard to call. The V and J ends lost 0 bases and 3 bases respectively, with 9 bases between them. Germline-derived CDR1 and CDR2 are SGHDT and YYEEEE. The CDR3 spans 14 residues. The CDR3 DNA follows: TGTGCCAGCAGCTTGGGACAAACACACTATGGCTACACCTTC. Amino acids: CASSLGQTHYGYTF.

This rearrangement joins TRBV7-2 to TRBJ2-2; 7 nucleotides line up with TRBD2. CDR1 SGHTA and CDR2 FQGNSA come from the germline V gene. The CDR3 sequence is 16 residues long. The junction had 8 bases not matched to a gene; V was cut back by 2 bases and J by 5 bases. The CDR3 reads CASSLTGGSTTGELFF. The DNA for the CDR3 is TGTGCCAGCAGCTTAACTGGCGGGAGTACAACCGGGGAGCTGTTTTTT.

The chain is built from TRBV6-5 and TRBJ2-1; 8 bases align to TRBD1. V shed 5 bases and J 0 bases; nucleotides not matched to a gene: 3. Looked up from germline, CDR1 is MNHEY and CDR2 is SVGAGI. This CDR3 is 15 amino acids long. The CDR3 loop is CASSLQGVSYNEQFF. As DNA, the CDR3 is TGTGCCAGCAGTCTACAGGGGGTCTCCTACAATGAGCAGTTCTTC.

This clone has a single count. The gene calls are TRBV6-5 and TRBJ2-7; D is perhaps TRBD1 (5 bases). The CDR3 length is 14 residues. V was clipped by 4 bases and J by 1 base, with 11 bases between them. Germline CDR1 is MNHEY and CDR2 is SVGAGI. CDR3 in DNA: TGTGCCAGCAGTTTTACGACAGAGTCCTACGAGCAGTACTTC. It codes for CASSFTTESYEQYF.

The CDR3 is CASSPRTGYGYTF. DNA for the CDR3: TGTGCCAGTAGTCCGAGGACGGGCTATGGCTACACCTTC. The chain employs TRBV19 and TRBJ1-2; D unclear. Germline V CDR1 and CDR2: LNHDA, SQIVND (reference sequence). The germline V and J ends were trimmed by 5 bases and 4 bases, with 11 bases remaining between them. The CDR3 is made up of 13 amino acids.

The gene calls are TRBV5-6 and TRBJ1-2, with no clear D. The CDR3 is made up of 13 amino acids. Germline CDR1 and CDR2: SGHDT and YYEEEE. Trimming took off 0 bases at V and 4 bases at J, with 7 bases between the two ends. The CDR3 coding sequence is TGTGCCAGCAGCTTGGCCGGGAGCTATGGCTACACCTTC. This gives the protein CASSLAGSYGYTF.